The 10 T cell receptor beta chains reported below all come from one sample, sequenced in a study of vaccination effects on CD4 cells after COVID-19. Antigen-specific CD4+ T cells were expanded with viral peptide pools in the ViraFEST assay before sequencing. CD4+ T cell isolation took place after 10 days of culture. As their vaccination, participants received two doses of either BNT162b2 or mRNA-1273. Their antigens are not known. Profiling relied on immunoSEQ multiplex PCR, and the TCRdb table lists in-frame clones only, not all of them. The table records tens of thousands of clones, roughly three quarters of them present only once. The sample consisted of CD4+ T cells from PBMCs cultured with HCoV-OC43 spike peptides, taken after COVID-19 vaccination. Subset noted: HCoV-OC43 spike overlapping peptide pool stimulation. These receptors were obtained from a human donor who received a COVID-19 vaccine.

A few counts support this clone. This rearrangement joins TRBV7-9 to TRBJ2-5; TRBD2 is a possible D gene (6 bases). The V end was cut by 2 bases, the J end by 9 bases, with 16 bases between. This CDR3 comprises 14 residues. CDR1 is SEHNR, CDR2 FQNEAQ, per germline (reference sequence). Here the CDR3 DNA reads TGTGCCAGCAGCTTAAGCGAACACTGGGAGGCCCAGTACTTC. It encodes CASSLSEHWEAQYF.

The V gene is TRBV27, the J gene TRBJ2-7; TRBD1 might be the D (6 bases). CDR3 length: 14 residues. CDR1 is MNHEY and CDR2 is SMNVEV in the germline V gene (reference sequence). V lost 8 bases, J lost 2 bases, and 16 bases lay in between. The CDR3 loop is CASASTGVPYEQYV. The CDR3 nucleotides are TGTGCCAGCGCTTCGACAGGAGTACCCTACGAGCAGTACGTC.

This clone has only one observation. The gene calls are TRBV27 and TRBJ1-2; no reliable D call. Deletions cut 3 bases from V and 2 bases from J, with 10 bases between. Germline CDR1 reads MNHEY; CDR2 reads SMNVEV (reference sequence). The length of the CDR3 is 14 residues. CDR3 nucleotide sequence: TGTGCCAGCAGTTTTTTTGGACCGAACTATGGCTACACCTTC. Translating gives CASSFFGPNYGYTF.

The chain links TRBV30 to TRBJ1-3; D not resolved. Germline V lookup: CDR1 GTSNPN, CDR2 SVGIG (reference sequence). The CDR3 runs 14 residues. Deletions cut 4 bases from V and 0 bases from J, with 10 bases between. The CDR3 here is CAWNPGPSGNTIYF. The CDR3 region has the DNA TGTGCCTGGAACCCGGGTCCCTCTGGAAACACCATATATTTT.

V and J are TRBV14 and TRBJ1-1, with D unclear. CDR1 is SGHDN, CDR2 FVKESK, per germline. V was clipped by 2 bases and J by 5 bases, with 9 bases between them. The CDR3 has 13 amino acids. The DNA for the CDR3 is TGTGCCAGCAGCCAAACCGAAGGGACTGAAGCTTTCTTT. Protein sequence: CASSQTEGTEAFF. The variable domain in full, with the rest retrieved from reference TRBV14 and TRBJ1-1, is EAGVTQFPSHSVIEKGQTVTLRCDPISGHDNLYWYRRVMGKEIKFLLHFVKESKQDESGMPNNRFLAERTGGTYSTLKVQPAELEDSGVYFCASSQTEGTEAFFGQGTRLTVV.

This clone appeared once. For the CDR3, the DNA is TGTGCCAGCTCTCGAGACAGAGATAATTCACCCCTCCACTTT. This codes for CASSRDRDNSPLHF. V gene TRBV18 combines with J gene TRBJ1-6, with TRBD1 as a possible D gene (5 bases). This CDR3 has 14 residues. Germline CDR1 is KGHSH and CDR2 is LQKENI. With 6 bases removed from V and 5 bases from J, the gap between germline ends came to 11 bases.

This clone turned up a few times. The V and J genes are TRBV2 and TRBJ1-2, with D perhaps matching TRBD1 (5 bases). CDR1 and CDR2 (germline): SNHLY, FYNNEI. The germline V and J ends were trimmed by 4 bases and 4 bases, with 19 bases remaining between them. The CDR3 is 16 amino acids. The CDR3 loop is CASSGAGPLLIYGYTF. For the CDR3, the DNA is TGTGCCAGCAGTGGCGCAGGGCCCCTCCTAATCTATGGCTACACCTTC.

A few counts support this clone. The chain uses TRBV3-1 (or the pseudogene TRBV3-2) and TRBJ1-5; tentatively, D is TRBD1 (6 bases). Trimming stripped 0 bases from V and 5 bases from J, with 8 bases between. CDR1 LGHDT and CDR2 YNNKEL come from the germline V gene (reference sequence). This CDR3 is built from 14 residues. CDR3 loop: CASSQDGGHQPQHF. Written as DNA, the CDR3 is TGTGCCAGCAGCCAAGATGGGGGGCATCAGCCCCAGCATTTT.

The rearrangement links TRBV19 to TRBJ2-2; 8 nucleotides agree with TRBD2. The CDR3 totals 16 residues. The V gene end was trimmed by 7 bases and the J gene end by 1 base; junction bases not matched to a gene: 8. Germline CDR1 LNHDA, CDR2 SQIVND (reference sequence). This CDR3 reads CASKGGLAGNTGELFF. In DNA, the CDR3 is TGTGCCAGTAAGGGGGGGCTAGCGGGGAACACCGGGGAGCTGTTTTTT.

This chain joins TRBV2 and TRBJ1-1; no clear D gene. Germline V gene lookup returns CDR1 SNHLY and CDR2 FYNNEI. V lost 6 bases and J 0 bases, leaving 8 bases between the germline ends. The CDR3 sequence is 13 residues long. CDR3 protein: CASSGTMNTEAFF. The CDR3, as DNA: TGTGCCAGCAGCGGTACCATGAACACTGAAGCTTTCTTT.